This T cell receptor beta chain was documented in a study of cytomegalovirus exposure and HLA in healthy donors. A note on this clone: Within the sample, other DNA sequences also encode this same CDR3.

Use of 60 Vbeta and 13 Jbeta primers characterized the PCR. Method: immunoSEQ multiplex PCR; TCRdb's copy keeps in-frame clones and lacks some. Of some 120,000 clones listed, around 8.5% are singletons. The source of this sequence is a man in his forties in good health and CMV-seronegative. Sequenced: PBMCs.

CDR3 nucleotide sequence: TGTGCCAGCTCACCATCAGGTTCCTACGAGCAGTACTTC. Protein: CASSPSGSYEQYF. The chain combines TRBV18 with TRBJ2-7; no firm D call. The length of the CDR3 is 13 residues. The germline V gene encodes CDR1 KGHSH and CDR2 LQKENI. V was cut by 2 bases and J by 1 base, with 6 bases left in between. Combining the CDR3 with reference TRBV18 and TRBJ2-7 gives the whole variable domain NAGVMQNPRHLVRRRGQEARLRCSPMKGHSHVYWYRQLPEEGLKFMVYLQKENIIDESGMPKERFSAEFPKEGPSILRIQQVVRGDSAAYFCASSPSGSYEQYFGPGTRLTVT.